Detailed here is one T cell receptor (beta chain). Its antigen is not identified. Per the original methods: Filtering differed because ImmunoSEQ produced junction-only sequences that carried no quality scores. Clones were read by immunoSEQ multiplex PCR, and TCRdb kept only the in-frame ones, dropping some. The V and J calls and clone size were taken over from that table, and D and trimming were inferred from the DNA. This repertoire shows 1,400,000 or so clones, 98% found once; its top ten account for roughly 0.35%. The data belong to a study of shared clonotypes between healthy human individuals. Study information: CD8 memory received one plate per donor, CD8 naive two, CD4 memory three and CD4 naive three.

Findings and limits, study-wide: Generation of non-shared clonotypes was less probable than generation of clonotypes shared by all four donors. Generally, naive subsets came out with larger estimated richness than memory subsets.

V lost 2 bases and J 5 bases, leaving 19 bases between the germline ends. Per the germline V gene, CDR1 is MNHNS and CDR2 is SASEGT. The CDR3 runs 16 residues. Material: naive CD4+ T cells sorted from blood. The subset here: CD45RA+ positively selected. This TCR derives from a man aged 25 to 40 in good health. This chain links TRBV6-1 with TRBJ2-7; tentative D call: TRBD1 (5 bases). The CDR3 here is CASSESLGQGTNEQYF. The DNA for the CDR3 is TGTGCCAGCAGTGAATCGTTGGGGCAGGGTACCAACGAGCAGTACTTC.